This T cell receptor beta chain was identified in a study of blood T cell repertoires in COVID-19. Overall study: Sample material is recorded as cDNA or gDNA derived from T cells, B-cell-depleted T cells, or PBMCs.

In the source study's methods: For nucleated cells, counts were estimated from reference gene primer amplification. The data were produced by immunoSEQ multiplex PCR, yet TCRdb's version contains in-frame clones alone and is incomplete. V and J calls and clone size follow that table, whereas D and trimming were derived from the DNA. The sample carries 220,000 or so clones, roughly 84% recorded once. Germline-derived CDR1 and CDR2 are LGHNA and YNFKEQ. Trimming removed 2 bases from V and 0 bases from J, with 20 bases in between. This CDR3 has 19 amino acids. The V call is TRBV4-2, the J call TRBJ1-5; D unclear. The TCR originated in a woman aged 60-70 years who had recovered from COVID-19. Sequencing was performed on peripheral blood. The CDR3 region has the DNA TGTGCCAGCAGCCAATCGGTGGCCGCCTCGGGGATTAGCAATCAGCCCCAGCATTTT. Protein product: CASSQSVAASGISNQPQHF.